This entry lists 5 T cell receptor beta chains sequenced from one sample in a study of T cells after yellow fever vaccination (dated by TCRdb to the late 2010s). This specimen's treatment or condition label, per the study, means: live attenuated yellow fever vaccine strain. Receptor libraries were prepared by 5' RACE. Instrument used: Illumina NovaSeq 6000. TCRdb applied fastp at Q25 and MiXCR to the public reads, then kept only in-frame beta chains. Each CDR3 protein gets just one entry, which takes the most common genes and DNA from the rows behind it. This sample holds some 350,000 distinct CDR3 sequences; about 4% were observed only once. The ten largest make up roughly 25% of the sample. The material sequenced was PBMCs, taken 5 days after the yellow fever booster vaccination. The origin of the receptors is a man between 18 and 29 years old who received the YFV17D yellow fever vaccine.

Only a few counts were recorded for this clonotype. The chain couples TRBV5-1 to TRBJ1-5, with 10 bases fitting TRBD1. Germline trimming cut 4 bases from V and 4 bases from J; bases unmatched to any gene: 5. CDR3 size: 15 residues. CDR1 is SGHRS, CDR2 YFSETQ, per germline. The CDR3, as DNA: TGCGCCAGCAGCGCCGGGACAGGGGATAATCAGCCCCAGCATTTT. As protein: CASSAGTGDNQPQHF.

The chain couples TRBV4-1 to TRBJ2-6; D gene uncertain. This CDR3 is built from 15 residues. CDR1 is MGHRA, CDR2 YSYEKL, per germline. V lost 2 bases and J 0 bases, leaving 5 bases between the germline ends. The CDR3 nucleotides read TGCGCCAGCAGCCAATACTCCTCTGGGGCCAACGTCCTGACTTTC. Its translation: CASSQYSSGANVLTF.

The V call is TRBV15, the J call TRBJ2-1, with D perhaps matching TRBD1 or TRBD2 (7 bases each). The CDR3 runs to 18 residues. The V gene lost 1 base and the J gene lost 0 bases, with 16 bases spanning the gap. Germline values: CDR1 LNHNV, CDR2 YYDKDF (reference sequence). The CDR3 nucleotides are TGTGCCACCAGCAGAGCCCAGGGGGGGCTGAGCTCCTACAATGAGCAGTTCTTC. Amino acid sequence: CATSRAQGGLSSYNEQFF.

The chain joins TRBV3-2 to TRBJ1-2. TRBV3-2 is a listed pseudogene. The CDR3 is made up of 12 amino acids. Written as DNA, the CDR3 is TGTGCCAGCAGGCGCTTAAAGGAGGGCTACACCTTC. It is translated as CASRRLKEGYTF.

The rearrangement joins TRBV7-9 to TRBJ2-7; TRBD1 agrees at 9 bases. V was clipped by 5 bases and J by 7 bases; unmatched bases: 6. The CDR3 loop spans 13 amino acids. The germline gives CDR1 SEHNR, CDR2 FQNEAQ (reference sequence). The CDR3 nucleotides are TGTGCCAGCAGCCCACAGGGGGCGCGGGAGCAGTACGTC. Translating gives CASSPQGAREQYV.